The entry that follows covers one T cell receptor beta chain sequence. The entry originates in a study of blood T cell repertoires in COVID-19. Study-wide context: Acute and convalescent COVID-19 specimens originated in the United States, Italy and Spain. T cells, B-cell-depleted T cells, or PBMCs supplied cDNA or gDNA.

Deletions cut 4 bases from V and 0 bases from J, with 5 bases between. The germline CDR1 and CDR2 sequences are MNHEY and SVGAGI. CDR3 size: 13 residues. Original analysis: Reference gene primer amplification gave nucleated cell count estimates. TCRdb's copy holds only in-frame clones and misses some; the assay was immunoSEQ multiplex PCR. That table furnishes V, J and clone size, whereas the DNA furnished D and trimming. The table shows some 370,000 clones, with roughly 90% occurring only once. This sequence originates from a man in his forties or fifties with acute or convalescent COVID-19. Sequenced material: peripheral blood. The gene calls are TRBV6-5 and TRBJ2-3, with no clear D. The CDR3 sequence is CASSFGSTDTQYF. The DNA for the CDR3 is TGTGCCAGCAGTTTCGGTAGCACAGATACGCAGTATTTT.